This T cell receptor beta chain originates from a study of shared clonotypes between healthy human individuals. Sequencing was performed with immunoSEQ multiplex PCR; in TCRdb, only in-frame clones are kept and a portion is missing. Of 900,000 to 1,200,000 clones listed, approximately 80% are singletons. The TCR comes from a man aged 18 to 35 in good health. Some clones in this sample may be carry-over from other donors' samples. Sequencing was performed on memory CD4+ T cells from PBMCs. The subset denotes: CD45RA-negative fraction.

The chain's CDR3 is CASSFTGALRANEKLFF. The CDR3 DNA reads as TGTGCCAGCAGCTTTACAGGGGCTTTGAGGGCTAATGAAAAACTGTTTTTT. The V and J genes are TRBV7-9 and TRBJ1-4; 7 bases line up with TRBD1. V dropped 3 bases and J dropped 3; count of bases not matched to a gene: 10. This CDR3 has 17 amino acids. Germline-derived CDR1 and CDR2 are SEHNR and FQNEAQ (reference sequence).